The 21 T cell receptor beta chains given below trace back to one sample, sequenced in a study of T cell repertoires in cytomegalovirus infection. Via MiXCR, TCRdb re-called the reads, giving one row per CDR3 protein. The sample has fewer than 700,000 distinct CDR3 sequences; roughly 24% are singletons. Sequencing was done on a sample of CD8+ T cells from PBMCs. Receptors originate from a human donor in good health (CMV status not recorded). Some clones in this sample may be carry-over from other donors' samples.

Comments on this clonotype: At one end, the junction sequence differs from germline, possibly due to a read error. The V and J genes are TRBV18 and TRBJ2-5; D might be TRBD1 (6 bases). The germline V gene has CDR1 KGHSH and CDR2 LQKENI. This CDR3 is built from 16 residues. CDR3 residues: CVSSPQGQLLGETQYF. CDR3 sequence (DNA): TGTGTCAGCTCACCACAGGGCCAACTCTTGGGAGAGACCCAGTACTTC.

This clonotype was counted between two and nine times. V is TRBV14 and J is TRBJ1-1; D may be TRBD1 (5 bases). The length of the CDR3 is 13 residues. The V and J ends lost 8 bases and 3 bases respectively, with 13 bases between them. Per the germline V gene, CDR1 is SGHDN and CDR2 is FVKESK. The CDR3 DNA reads as TGTGCCAGCGGTGAGGGGATTTACACTGAAGCTTTCTTT. Protein sequence: CASGEGIYTEAFF.

About this clonotype itself: A much more abundant neighbour one base away suggests this may be a read error. The gene calls are TRBV7-9 and TRBJ1-2; D remains unclear. CDR3 length: 17 amino acids. Germline V CDR1 and CDR2: SEHNR, FQNEAQ (reference sequence). CDR3 amino acids: CAGSFGAPRPSHYGYTF. The CDR3 bases are TGTGCCGGCAGCTTTGGAGCTCCTCGACCCTCTCACTATGGCTACACCTTC. The complete variable domain, with remaining parts taken from reference TRBV7-9 and TRBJ1-2, reads DTGVSQNPRHKITKRGQNVTFRCDPISEHNRLYWYRQTLGQGPEFLTYFQNEAQLEKSRLLSDRFSAERPKGSFSTLEIQRTEQGDSAMYLCAGSFGAPRPSHYGYTFGSGTRLTVV.

CDR3 DNA: TGTGCCAGCAGTTTTTCTCTGGGACAGGGCTTTGATAATTCACCCCTCCACTTT. It specifies CASSFSLGQGFDNSPLHF. This chain uses TRBV28 with TRBJ1-6; 9 positions match TRBD1. The CDR3 has 18 residues. The V and J ends lost 3 bases and 5 bases, in that order; junction bases with no gene match: 11. CDR1 and CDR2 from the germline V gene are MDHEN and SYDVKM.

This clonotype has just a few counts. The V gene is TRBV5-1, the J gene TRBJ2-2, with unresolved D. The germline gives CDR1 SGHRS, CDR2 YFSETQ. CDR3 size: 12 residues. Trimming removed 4 bases at V and 8 bases at J, with 9 bases between. In DNA, the CDR3 is TGCGCCAGCAGCCCTGTAGGAGGGGAGCTGTTTTTT. It translates to CASSPVGGELFF.

This clonotype was detected a few times. The chain recombines TRBV19 with TRBJ1-5; tentatively, D is TRBD1 (5 bases). In germline, CDR1 is LNHDA, CDR2 SQIVND (reference sequence). Trimming took 3 bases from V and 5 from J, leaving 20 bases between them. The length of the CDR3 is 17 residues. The CDR3 spells CASSMADYPGRDQPQHF. CDR3 sequence (DNA): TGTGCCAGTAGTATGGCGGATTACCCGGGGCGAGATCAGCCCCAGCATTTT.

The genes are TRBV12-3 or TRBV12-4 and TRBJ1-2, with D unclear. The CDR3 extends over 11 amino acids. V was clipped by 4 bases and J by 6 bases, with 6 bases between them. The chain's CDR3 is CASSSQDGYTF. In nucleotides, the CDR3 is TGTGCCAGCAGTTCACAAGATGGCTACACCTTC.

This clonotype has a handful of counts. The V call is TRBV2, the J call TRBJ1-2, with D uncertain. Germline loops: CDR1 SNHLY, CDR2 FYNNEI. The CDR3 has 12 residues. V was cut by 3 bases and J by 1 base, with 3 bases left in between. Here the CDR3 DNA reads TGTGCCAGCAGTGACAGTAACTATGGCTACACCTTC. Protein product: CASSDSNYGYTF. The whole variable domain, filled in from reference TRBV2 and TRBJ1-2, reads EPEVTQTPSHQVTQMGQEVILRCVPISNHLYFYWYRQILGQKVEFLVSFYNNEISEKSEIFDDQFSVERPDGSNFTLKIRSTKLEDSAMYFCASSDSNYGYTFGSGTRLTVV.

This chain links TRBV6-6 with TRBJ2-1; D possibly corresponds to TRBD1 (6 bases). Trimming removed 0 bases from V and 1 base from J, with 10 bases in between. The CDR3 runs 16 residues. Germline CDR1 is MNHNY and CDR2 is SVGAGI (reference sequence). The CDR3 is CASSYSLDRSYNEQFF. CDR3 nucleotide sequence: TGTGCCAGCAGTTACTCCTTGGACAGATCCTACAATGAGCAGTTCTTC.

To note about this clonotype: This may come from a read error, since a much larger clone is one base off. In DNA form, the CDR3 reads TGTGCCAGCAGCTTAGTGGAGAAGCTGAACACAGATACGCAGTATTTT. The encoded protein is CASSLVEKLNTDTQYF. V usage is TRBV7-2 and J usage is TRBJ2-3; D unresolved. Trimming removed 1 base at V and 2 bases at J, with 13 bases between. CDR3 length: 16 amino acids. Looked up from germline, CDR1 is SGHTA and CDR2 is FQGNSA.

The chain couples TRBV20-1 to TRBJ1-1, with D unclear. There are 13 residues in the CDR3. Germline lookup yields CDR1 DFQATT and CDR2 SNEGSKA (reference sequence). Deletions cut 1 base from V and 5 bases from J, with 11 bases between. The CDR3 bases are TGCAGTGCTAGAGCCCTTGGACGGACTGAAGCTTTCTTT. Amino acid sequence: CSARALGRTEAFF.

This chain links TRBV7-6 with TRBJ1-4; possibly TRBD1 for D (6 bases). CDR3 length: 18 amino acids. Trimming cost V 5 bases and J 0 bases, with 19 bases left between them. In germline, CDR1 is SGHVS, CDR2 FNYEAQ. The CDR3 coding sequence is TGTGCCAGCAGCCAAGACAGGAAGCAGTATGCAACTAATGAAAAACTGTTTTTT. As protein: CASSQDRKQYATNEKLFF.

This rearrangement joins TRBV7-6 to TRBJ2-6; no definite D call. This CDR3 has 15 amino acids. Germline lookup yields CDR1 SGHVS and CDR2 FNYEAQ. Trimming removed 6 bases at V and 0 bases at J, with 9 bases between. This chain's CDR3 is CASSLERSGANVLTF. The CDR3 DNA reads TGTGCCAGCAGTCTGGAACGCTCTGGGGCCAACGTCCTGACTTTC. Looking up the rest from reference TRBV7-6 and TRBJ2-6 gives the full variable domain: GAGVSQSPRYKVTKRGQDVALRCDPISGHVSLYWYRQALGQGPEFLTYFNYEAQQDKSGLPNDRFSAERPEGSISTLTIQRTEQRDSAMYRCASSLERSGANVLTFGAGSRLTVL.

This clonotype came up many times. The J gene is TRBJ1-1, the V gene TRBV11-2; D gene uncertain. This CDR3 is 15 amino acids long. V gave up 0 bases and J gave up 0 bases, with 8 bases separating them. Germline CDR1 and CDR2: SGHAT and FQNNGV. The CDR3 loop is CASSLDQGLNTEAFF. CDR3 coding DNA: TGTGCCAGCAGCTTAGATCAAGGTTTGAACACTGAAGCTTTCTTT.

This clonotype has more than one count but fewer than ten. The chain couples TRBV9 to TRBJ2-5; the match to TRBD2 covers 7 bases. CDR3 length: 15 amino acids. Germline V lookup: CDR1 SGDLS, CDR2 YYNGEE. Losses at the gene ends were 4 bases for V and 0 bases for J; bases not matched to a gene: 6. The CDR3 nucleotides are TGTGCCAGCAGCACCAGCGGGGCTAACCAAGAGACCCAGTACTTC. Its translation: CASSTSGANQETQYF.

This clonotype appeared many times. This chain links TRBV7-2 with TRBJ1-3; weak D call: TRBD1 (6 bases). The germline CDR1 and CDR2 sequences are SGHTA and FQGNSA. Trimming stripped 3 bases from V and 1 base from J, with 10 bases between. This CDR3 has 15 residues. The CDR3 is CASSLGHHSGNTIYF. CDR3 DNA: TGTGCCAGCAGCTTGGGACACCATTCTGGAAACACCATATATTTT.

There are a few counts of this clonotype. This chain connects TRBV20-1 to TRBJ1-2, with D hard to call. Trimming shortened V by 6 bases and J by 3 bases, and 14 bases separated the two germline ends. CDR1 and CDR2 from the germline V gene are DFQATT and SNEGSKA (reference sequence). This CDR3 has 13 amino acids. CDR3 sequence: CSARRYQDYGYTF. As DNA, the CDR3 is TGCAGTGCCCGGCGATATCAAGACTATGGCTACACCTTC.

The V gene is TRBV7-9, the J gene TRBJ2-7, with 9 bases matching TRBD1. Germline assignment: CDR1 SEHNR and CDR2 FQNEAQ (reference sequence). The CDR3 extends over 16 amino acids. V trimming: 5 bases; J trimming: 0 bases; junction bases outside the gene matches: 8. The CDR3 region is CASSGSGQGSSYEQYV. CDR3 DNA sequence: TGTGCCAGCAGCGGCTCAGGACAGGGGAGCTCCTACGAGCAGTACGTC.

J is TRBJ2-3 and V is TRBV6-2 or TRBV6-3, with 7 bases fitting TRBD2. V gave up 0 bases and J gave up 4 bases; unmatched junction bases: 13. In germline, CDR1 is MNHEY, CDR2 SVGEGT. This CDR3 region has 18 residues. The CDR3 nucleotides are TGTGCCAGCAGTTACTCGAGGGACTACCCAACGCACGCAGATACGCAGTATTTT. It translates to CASSYSRDYPTHADTQYF.

This clonotype has a count of ten or more. This chain joins TRBV12-3 or TRBV12-4 and TRBJ2-6; D gene ambiguous. V was shortened by 2 bases and J by 0 bases, with 5 bases between the two germline ends. CDR3 length: 15 residues. The CDR3 loop is CASSLWVSGANVLTF. In DNA, the CDR3 is TGTGCCAGCAGTTTATGGGTCTCTGGGGCCAACGTCCTGACTTTC.

This chain uses TRBV6-2 or TRBV6-3 with TRBJ2-7, with TRBD2 as a possible D gene (6 bases). This CDR3 has 14 residues. Germline CDR1 and CDR2: MNHEY and SVGEGT. The V end lost 0 bases, the J end lost 3 bases, and 9 bases lay between the germline ends. The CDR3 loop reads CASSYSDSGYEQYV. CDR3 nucleotides: TGTGCCAGCAGTTACTCGGATAGCGGCTACGAGCAGTACGTC.